Presented here are 23 T cell receptor beta chains from one specimen sequenced in a study of cytomegalovirus exposure and HLA in healthy donors. 13 Jbeta primers and 60 Vbeta primers were used for the PCR. TCRdb's table, derived via immunoSEQ multiplex PCR, lists solely in-frame clones and lacks some. The top ten clones hold 9.5% to 13% of a sample with 70,000 to 75,000 clones, roughly 70% of them seen once. Sequencing used PBMCs. The receptors come from a middle-aged woman in good health and CMV-seropositive.

The V and J genes are TRBV25-1 and TRBJ2-7; tentative D call: TRBD2 (6 bases). V lost 2 bases, J lost 3 bases, and 11 bases lay in between. The germline CDR1 and CDR2 sequences are MGHDK and SYGVNS. The CDR3 extends over 14 amino acids. For the CDR3, the DNA is TGTGCCAGCAGTGAAGGATGGGGAGGCTACGAGCAGTACTTC. Amino acids: CASSEGWGGYEQYF.

V is TRBV5-1 and J is TRBJ1-6; possibly TRBD1 for D (6 bases). V was shortened by 0 bases and J by 9 bases, with 13 bases between the two germline ends. Germline V gene lookup returns CDR1 SGHRS and CDR2 YFSETQ. This CDR3 region has 15 residues. CDR3 amino acids: CASSLADGGSSPLHF. CDR3 coding DNA: TGCGCCAGCAGCTTGGCCGATGGGGGCAGTTCACCCCTCCACTTT.

The genes are TRBV10-1 and TRBJ2-5, with D possibly TRBD2 on 6 matching bases. The V end was cut by 0 bases, the J end by 12 bases, with 14 bases between. CDR3 length: 13 residues. CDR1 WNHNN and CDR2 SYGVQD come from the germline V gene (reference sequence). The CDR3 coding sequence is TGCGCCAGCAGTGAGTCTTCGGACTATAAGAAGTACTTC. Translated, it gives CASSESSDYKKYF.

In its sample, this clone was seen a few times. The chain links TRBV14 to TRBJ2-5; D is unclear. The CDR3 extends over 12 amino acids. The V end was cut by 4 bases, the J end by 5 bases, with 8 bases between. Germline V gene data show CDR1 as SGHDN and CDR2 as FVKESK. The DNA for the CDR3 is TGTGCCAGCAGCCGAGGAGCGGAGACCCAGTACTTC. It specifies CASSRGAETQYF.

V gene TRBV7-6 combines with J gene TRBJ2-5, with 7 nucleotides matching TRBD1. The CDR3 is 16 amino acids. Trimming took 8 bases from V and 5 from J; bases not matched to a gene: 17. The V gene's germline CDR1 is SGHVS and CDR2 FNYEAQ. The CDR3 bases are TGTGCCAGCTCACTCCCTCGACAGGGCAACGGGGAGACCCAGTACTTC. Translated: CASSLPRQGNGETQYF.

This clone has only a few counts. The chain uses TRBV14 and TRBJ2-2; 10 bases map to TRBD1. Germline CDR1 SGHDN, CDR2 FVKESK. J gave up 4 bases and V 4 bases, and 6 bases lay outside the gene matches. The CDR3 totals 16 residues. The CDR3 nucleotides read TGTGCCAGCAGCCCGAGGACAGGGGGAAGCACCGGGGAGCTGTTTTTT. Translated, it gives CASSPRTGGSTGELFF. The full variable domain, rest sourced from reference TRBV14 and TRBJ2-2, is EAGVTQFPSHSVIEKGQTVTLRCDPISGHDNLYWYRRVMGKEIKFLLHFVKESKQDESGMPNNRFLAERTGGTYSTLKVQPAELEDSGVYFCASSPRTGGSTGELFFGEGSRLTVL.

As DNA, the CDR3 is TGTGCCAGCGGATTTACCGGGTACACTGAAGCTTTCTTT. It is translated as CASGFTGYTEAFF. V is TRBV27 and J is TRBJ1-1; D call uncertain. This CDR3 region has 13 residues. Trimming removed 8 bases from V and 3 bases from J, with 13 bases in between. In germline, CDR1 is MNHEY, CDR2 SMNVEV (reference sequence).

The V call is TRBV5-1, the J call TRBJ1-2; 10 bases line up with TRBD1. This CDR3 region has 15 residues. Germline V gene lookup returns CDR1 SGHRS and CDR2 YFSETQ. V shed 4 bases and J 7 bases; nucleotides not matched to a gene: 10. The CDR3 DNA follows: TGCGCCAGCAGCCTCCGGGACAGGGGAGCGAGTGGCTACACCTTC. This codes for CASSLRDRGASGYTF.

The rearrangement links TRBV29-1 to TRBJ2-5; 8 nucleotides match TRBD1. The trim removed 6 bases at V and 3 bases at J, leaving 6 bases unmatched. The CDR3 is 13 residues long. The germline V gene has CDR1 SQVTM and CDR2 ANQGSEA. CDR3 amino acids: CSVPDRGEETQYF. The CDR3 bases are TGCAGCGTCCCAGACAGGGGAGAAGAGACCCAGTACTTC.

V gene TRBV21-1 combines with J gene TRBJ1-5; TRBD1 is the table's D call and was not checked against the DNA. TRBV21-1 is flagged as a pseudogene. This CDR3 is 15 amino acids long. The CDR3 nucleotides are TGTGCCAGCAGCAAAGTTGGGACAGGGTGTCAGCCCCAGCATTTT. As protein: CASSKVGTGCQPQHF.

V usage is TRBV30 and J usage is TRBJ1-1; D gene unclear. Trimming cost V 0 bases and J 11 bases, with 10 bases left between them. Germline assignment: CDR1 GTSNPN and CDR2 SVGIG (reference sequence). The CDR3 covers 11 residues. CDR3 protein: CAWSVSGGAFF. Written as DNA, the CDR3 is TGTGCCTGGAGTGTATCAGGAGGGGCTTTCTTT.

The chain uses TRBV15 and TRBJ2-7; possibly TRBD2 for D (5 bases). Germline CDR1 and CDR2: LNHNV and YYDKDF (reference sequence). The CDR3 is 15 residues long. V lost 1 base to trimming and J lost 6 bases, with 16 bases between them. This CDR3 is CATSRGVLEVSEQYF. CDR3 bases: TGTGCCACCAGCAGAGGGGTTTTGGAGGTGAGCGAGCAGTACTTC.

The chain has TRBV7-2 and TRBJ2-5, with 9 bases matching TRBD2. The CDR3 runs to 14 residues. Per germline, CDR1 SGHTA and CDR2 FQGNSA. Trimming cost V 4 bases and J 4 bases; bases outside gene matches: 4. CDR3 region: CASSSYSGGETQYF. The CDR3 DNA reads TGTGCCAGCAGCTCTTATAGCGGGGGAGAGACCCAGTACTTC.

The V call is TRBV9, the J call TRBJ1-2; no definite D call. The CDR3 runs to 15 residues. Trimming removed 4 bases from V and 3 bases from J, with 16 bases in between. Germline V gene data show CDR1 as SGDLS and CDR2 as YYNGEE. Written as DNA, the CDR3 is TGTGCCAGCAGCCCAACATGGAGGTTGGACTATGGCTACACCTTC. It yields the protein CASSPTWRLDYGYTF.

This rearrangement joins TRBV9 to TRBJ1-1; D gene uncertain. This CDR3 region has 14 residues. CDR1 is SGDLS and CDR2 is YYNGEE in the germline V gene. Trimming shortened V by 0 bases and J by 4 bases, and 10 bases separated the two germline ends. As DNA, the CDR3 is TGTGCCAGCAGCGTAGATGGTGCGGGCACTGAAGCTTTCTTT. Translated, it gives CASSVDGAGTEAFF. Filled out from reference TRBV9 and TRBJ1-1, the complete variable domain reads DSGVTQTPKHLITATGQRVTLRCSPRSGDLSVYWYQQSLDQGLQFLIQYYNGEERAKGNILERFSAQQFPDLHSELNLSSLELGDSALYFCASSVDGAGTEAFFGQGTRLTVV.

The chain has TRBV4-1 and TRBJ2-7; TRBD1 might be the D (6 bases). Germline CDR1 and CDR2: MGHRA and YSYEKL. Trimming took 3 bases from V and 2 from J, leaving 17 bases between them. This CDR3 is 16 amino acids long. The CDR3 region has the DNA TGCGCCAGCAGCCATTCTGAGGACAGATCCACCTACGAGCAGTACTTC. It yields the protein CASSHSEDRSTYEQYF.

The chain carries TRBV6-6 and TRBJ1-5; TRBD1 matches at 9 bases. This CDR3 is built from 13 residues. The trim removed 5 bases at V and 11 bases at J, leaving 7 bases unmatched. Germline V gene sequence: CDR1 MNHNY, CDR2 SVGAGI (reference sequence). The CDR3 loop reads CASSGAGTGSQHF. The CDR3 DNA is TGTGCCAGCAGTGGGGCTGGGACAGGGTCCCAGCATTTT.

The V gene is TRBV29-1, the J gene TRBJ2-1; the D gene is possibly TRBD1 (5 bases). Trimming pared 0 bases from V and 4 bases from J, leaving 10 bases between. CDR1 is SQVTM, CDR2 ANQGSEA, per germline. The CDR3 contains 14 residues. The chain's CDR3 is CSVEDRAKYNEQFF. CDR3 DNA sequence: TGCAGCGTTGAAGACAGGGCGAAATACAATGAGCAGTTCTTC.

The V call is TRBV29-1, the J call TRBJ1-6, with D perhaps TRBD1 (5 bases). The CDR3 contains 13 residues. Deletions cut 7 bases from V and 3 bases from J, with 10 bases between. Germline CDR1 and CDR2: SQVTM and ANQGSEA. CDR3 nucleotides: TGCAGCGAGGTAGGGGTCTATAATTCACCCCTCCACTTT. Translation gives CSEVGVYNSPLHF.

The chain links TRBV19 to TRBJ2-2; possibly TRBD2 for D (7 bases). Trimming removed 1 base from V and 4 bases from J, with 10 bases in between. The CDR3 contains 15 residues. CDR1 is LNHDA and CDR2 is SQIVND in the germline V gene (reference sequence). The CDR3: CASSIGGGGTGELFF. As DNA, the CDR3 is TGTGCCAGTAGTATAGGCGGGGGCGGCACCGGGGAGCTGTTTTTT.

The chain couples TRBV5-6 to TRBJ2-7, with 7 bases identical to TRBD1. Unmatched junction bases numbered 8, after V lost 4 bases and J lost 4 bases. CDR3 length: 14 residues. Germline assignment: CDR1 SGHDT and CDR2 YYEEEE. The CDR3 nucleotides are TGTGCCAGCAGCCGTCAGGGGGATCCTTACGAGCAGTACTTC. Encoded protein: CASSRQGDPYEQYF.

This clone was seen only once. V gene TRBV10-3 combines with J gene TRBJ2-3, with a tentative D call TRBD2 (6 bases). Germline assignment: CDR1 ENHRY and CDR2 SYGVKD. V lost 2 bases to trimming and J lost 3 bases, with 9 bases between them. The CDR3 runs to 14 residues. CDR3 in amino acids: CAISEAGRTDTQYF. The CDR3 DNA sequence: TGTGCCATCAGTGAGGCGGGGAGGACAGATACGCAGTATTTT.

The V and J genes are TRBV9 and TRBJ1-2; 7 bases align to TRBD1. Trimming at V came to 4 bases and at J to 4 bases, leaving 16 bases not matched to a gene. Germline loops: CDR1 SGDLS, CDR2 YYNGEE. CDR3 length: 17 amino acids. The CDR3 DNA sequence: TGTGCCAGCAGCCCCACTAGGGGAGGACAGGAAGCCTATGGCTACACCTTC. Translation gives CASSPTRGGQEAYGYTF.